This entry features one T cell receptor (beta chain) sequence. This sample was included in a study of blood T cell repertoires in COVID-19. Looking at the study overall: Sources were T cells, B-cell-depleted T cells, or PBMCs; the material itself was cDNA or gDNA.

TCRdb's table, derived via immunoSEQ multiplex PCR, lists solely in-frame clones and lacks some. The data hold about 360,000 clones, with 81% observed a single time. The TCR comes from a human donor with acute or convalescent COVID-19. The donor label of this sample is uncertain. The sample comprised peripheral blood.

The CDR3 here is CAWGDIFYGYTF. CDR3 nucleotides: TGTGCCTGGGGGGACATCTTTTATGGCTACACCTTC. The chain couples TRBV30 to TRBJ1-2; D is perhaps TRBD1 (6 bases). The CDR3 is 12 amino acids. The germline V gene encodes CDR1 GTSNPN and CDR2 SVGIG (reference sequence). The V end lost 5 bases, the J end lost 5 bases, and 12 bases lay between the germline ends.